Sequencing of this T cell receptor (beta chain) was carried out in a study of siplizumab effects on memory and regulatory T cells. Sequencing was performed with immunoSEQ multiplex PCR; in TCRdb, only in-frame clones are kept and a portion is missing. The sample contains roughly 92,000 clones, around 94% of which appear only once. This CDR3 is 13 amino acids long. V gave up 1 base and J gave up 7 bases, with 11 bases separating them. Germline assignment: CDR1 LGHNA and CDR2 YNFKEQ. This receptor was obtained from a human donor in good health. This chain connects TRBV4-2 to TRBJ2-7, with unresolved D. Specimen: non-Treg CD4+ T cells sorted from blood. The CDR3 sequence is CASSQVDGSEQYF. Here the CDR3 DNA reads TGTGCCAGCAGCCAAGTCGACGGGTCGGAGCAGTACTTC.